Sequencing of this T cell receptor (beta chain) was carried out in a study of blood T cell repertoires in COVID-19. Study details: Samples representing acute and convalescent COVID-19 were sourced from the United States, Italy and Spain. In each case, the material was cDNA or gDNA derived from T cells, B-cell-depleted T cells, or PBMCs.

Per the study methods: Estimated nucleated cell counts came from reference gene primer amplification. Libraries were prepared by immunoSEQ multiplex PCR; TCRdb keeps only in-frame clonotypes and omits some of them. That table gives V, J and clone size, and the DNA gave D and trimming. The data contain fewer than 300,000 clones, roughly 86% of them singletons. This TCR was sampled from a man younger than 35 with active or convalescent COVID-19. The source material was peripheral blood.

CDR3 loop: CASSPPDRANYGYTF. In DNA, the CDR3 is TGTGCCAGTAGTCCCCCGGACAGGGCGAACTATGGCTACACCTTC. The V and J genes are TRBV19 and TRBJ1-2, with 8 bases matching TRBD1. V was clipped by 5 bases and J by 2 bases; unmatched bases: 7. CDR1 and CDR2 (germline): LNHDA, SQIVND (reference sequence). There are 15 residues in the CDR3.